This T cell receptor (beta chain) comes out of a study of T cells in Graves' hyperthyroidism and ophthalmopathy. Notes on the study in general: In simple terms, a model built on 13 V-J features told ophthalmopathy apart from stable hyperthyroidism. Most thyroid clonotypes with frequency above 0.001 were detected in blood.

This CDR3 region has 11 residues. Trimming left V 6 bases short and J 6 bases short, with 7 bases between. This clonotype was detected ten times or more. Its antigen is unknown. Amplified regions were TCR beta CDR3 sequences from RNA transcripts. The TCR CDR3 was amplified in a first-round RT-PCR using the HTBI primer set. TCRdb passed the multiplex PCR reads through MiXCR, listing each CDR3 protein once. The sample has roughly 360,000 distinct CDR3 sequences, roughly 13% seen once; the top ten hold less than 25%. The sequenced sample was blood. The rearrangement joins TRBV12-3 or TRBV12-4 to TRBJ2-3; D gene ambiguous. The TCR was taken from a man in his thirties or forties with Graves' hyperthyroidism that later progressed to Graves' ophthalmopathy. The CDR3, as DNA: TGTGCCAGCAGCTTCGGGGATACGCAGTATTTT. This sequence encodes CASSFGDTQYF.